A single sample gave rise to the 2 T cell receptor beta chains below, sequenced in a study of human T cells and chemical hapten exposure (dated by TCRdb to the early 2020s). Taken with the paper, the label for time point translates to: healthy volunteer bleed at 2 weeks. Unfractionated whole blood was collected in Tempus Blood RNA tubes, and total RNA was extracted from that blood. Library prep was done by RACE. The sequencer listed for this sample is NextSeq 500. TCRdb reprocessed the public reads (quality trimming at Q25 with fastp, clone calling with MiXCR) and kept in-frame beta chains. One record per CDR3 amino acid sequence lists the most common genes and DNA. Present in this sample are tens of thousands of distinct CDR3 sequences, less than 8% of which were seen just once. Roughly 10% of the sample belongs to the ten largest clones. Input material: whole blood. The receptors were gathered from a human donor in good health. Some clones in this sample may be carry-over from other donors' samples.

This clonotype was recorded a few times. The genes are TRBV14 and TRBJ2-5, with TRBD2 matching 7 bases. Germline loops: CDR1 SGHDN, CDR2 FVKESK. The V gene end was trimmed by 3 bases and the J gene end by 1 base; junction bases not matched to a gene: 8. This CDR3 has 16 amino acids. The CDR3: CASSQGKLAFQETQYF. CDR3 bases: TGTGCCAGCAGCCAGGGTAAACTAGCGTTCCAAGAGACCCAGTACTTC.

This clonotype appeared a few times. In DNA form, the CDR3 reads TGTGCCAGCAGTATAGTAGACACCGGGGAGCTGTTTTTT. This encodes CASSIVDTGELFF. The chain recombines TRBV3-1 with TRBJ2-2, with D uncertain. The CDR3 consists of 13 residues. From germline, CDR1 is LGHDT and CDR2 YNNKEL (reference sequence). Trimming removed 6 bases from V and 3 bases from J, with 8 bases in between.